Below are 18 T cell receptor beta chains sequenced from a single sample in a study of cytomegalovirus exposure and HLA in healthy donors. Both 60 Vbeta primers and 13 Jbeta primers went into the PCR. Clones were sequenced by immunoSEQ multiplex PCR, and TCRdb holds only the in-frame ones, with some missing. The sample has about 160,000 clones; approximately 79% are singletons. What was sequenced was PBMCs. Every receptor here comes from a man between 35 and 55 years old in good health and CMV-seronegative.

The chain has TRBV5-1 and TRBJ2-3; tentative D call: TRBD1 (6 bases). The V gene's germline CDR1 is SGHRS and CDR2 YFSETQ. The germline V and J ends were trimmed by 0 bases and 6 bases, with 14 bases remaining between them. The CDR3 has 15 residues. Written as DNA, the CDR3 is TGCGCCAGCAGCTTGGCGTCTAGGGGGACGGATACGCAGTATTTT. Its protein is CASSLASRGTDTQYF.

This chain joins TRBV2 and TRBJ2-1; D gene uncertain. The germline gives CDR1 SNHLY, CDR2 FYNNEI. V lost 3 bases to trimming and J lost 4 bases, with 4 bases between them. The length of the CDR3 is 12 residues. CDR3 in DNA: TGTGCCAGCAGTGAGGAGTACAATGAGCAGTTCTTC. Residues: CASSEEYNEQFF.

The rearrangement links TRBV19 to TRBJ2-2, with a tentative D call TRBD1 (5 bases). Germline CDR1 reads LNHDA; CDR2 reads SQIVND (reference sequence). V was cut by 4 bases and J by 1 base, with 13 bases left in between. The CDR3 spans 16 residues. In DNA form, the CDR3 reads TGTGCCAGTAGTACTCTGCCAGGGTTGAACACCGGGGAGCTGTTTTTT. It yields the protein CASSTLPGLNTGELFF.

The chain joins TRBV14 to TRBJ2-1, with TRBD1 as a possible D gene (6 bases). The CDR3 is made up of 14 amino acids. V lost 1 base and J lost 6, with 10 bases in between. From germline, CDR1 is SGHDN and CDR2 FVKESK. The CDR3 coding sequence is TGTGCCAGCAGCCAAGTCGGACAGCCCAATGAGCAGTTCTTC. As protein: CASSQVGQPNEQFF.

As to this clone: One end of the junction varies from germline; a read error may be responsible. This chain connects TRBV19 to TRBJ2-6; 7 nucleotides match TRBD1. From germline, CDR1 is LNHDA and CDR2 SQIVND (reference sequence). The CDR3 runs 15 residues. In nucleotides, the CDR3 is TGTGCCAGTAGCCCTACAGGGGCTGGGGCCAACGGCCTGACTTTC. This translates into CASSPTGAGANGLTF.

The chain uses TRBV7-2 and TRBJ2-3; 10 positions match TRBD2. After removal of 4 bases from V and 6 bases from J, the junction contained 7 bases not matched to a gene. Per the germline V gene, CDR1 is SGHTA and CDR2 is FQGNSA. This CDR3 is built from 15 residues. CDR3 in amino acids: CASSSSGRGFDTQYF. The CDR3 DNA is TGTGCCAGCAGCTCCAGCGGGAGGGGGTTTGATACGCAGTATTTT.

The chain couples TRBV7-9 to TRBJ1-1; D may be TRBD1 (6 bases). CDR1 is SEHNR and CDR2 is FQNEAQ in the germline V gene (reference sequence). The V and J ends lost 1 base and 9 bases respectively, with 15 bases between them. CDR3 length equals 14 residues. The CDR3 sequence: CASSLGVSGTQAFF. For the CDR3, the DNA is TGTGCCAGCAGCTTAGGTGTGTCCGGGACACAAGCTTTCTTT.

This clone was observed a single time. The rearrangement joins TRBV6-5 to TRBJ2-3; 11 bases are a match to TRBD2. The V gene end was trimmed by 5 bases and the J gene end by 3 bases; junction bases not matched to a gene: 1. Germline CDR1 reads MNHEY; CDR2 reads SVGAGI. The CDR3 is 14 amino acids. The CDR3 protein is CASSRLAGTDTQYF. The CDR3 DNA reads TGTGCCAGCAGTAGACTAGCGGGGACAGATACGCAGTATTTT.

In this sample, this clone turned up once. CDR3 nucleotides: TGCGCCAGCAGCTTGGCACTAGCGGGAGACAGCGAGCAGTACTTC. Encoded protein: CASSLALAGDSEQYF. The chain combines TRBV5-1 with TRBJ2-7; 11 bases map to TRBD2. Germline CDR1 SGHRS, CDR2 YFSETQ. Trimming cost V 0 bases and J 6 bases; bases outside gene matches: 5. This CDR3 spans 15 amino acids.

The chain links TRBV5-8 to TRBJ1-5; D gene unclear. The germline V gene has CDR1 SGHTS and CDR2 YDEGEE. V lost 0 bases and J lost 11, with 18 bases in between. This CDR3 comprises 15 residues. CDR3 nucleotide sequence: TGTGCCAGCAGCTTGGTATCAGAGGGTGGGTCGTCCCAGCATTTT. Its protein is CASSLVSEGGSSQHF.

The chain carries TRBV2 and TRBJ2-7; D unresolved. V was clipped by 6 bases and J by 0 bases, with 12 bases between them. CDR3 size: 14 residues. Germline V gene data show CDR1 as SNHLY and CDR2 as FYNNEI. The CDR3 DNA sequence: TGTGCCAGCAGGGGTCGCGGCAGCTCCTACGAGCAGTACTTC. Translation: CASRGRGSSYEQYF. Using reference TRBV2 and TRBJ2-7 for the parts outside the CDR3, the full variable domain is EPEVTQTPSHQVTQMGQEVILRCVPISNHLYFYWYRQILGQKVEFLVSFYNNEISEKSEIFDDQFSVERPDGSNFTLKIRSTKLEDSAMYFCASRGRGSSYEQYFGPGTRLTVT.

This clone appeared once. The CDR3 loop is CASSPGQRGNTIYF. For the CDR3, the DNA is TGTGCCAGCAGCCCGGGACAGAGAGGAAACACCATATATTTT. This chain uses TRBV25-1 with TRBJ1-3; TRBD1 agrees at 7 bases. After removal of 6 bases from V and 4 bases from J, the junction contained 6 bases not matched to a gene. CDR1 is MGHDK, CDR2 SYGVNS, per germline. The CDR3 contains 14 residues.

Comments on this clone: This sample includes further DNA sequences coding for the same CDR3. The rearrangement uses TRBV2 and TRBJ2-3; the match to TRBD2 covers 14 bases. CDR3 size: 17 residues. Germline loops: CDR1 SNHLY, CDR2 FYNNEI. The J segment lost 3 bases and the V segment lost 5 bases, leaving 7 bases of the junction unmatched. CDR3 sequence (DNA): TGTGCCAGCAGTCCCGGGACTAGCGGGAGAGCGACAGATACGCAGTATTTT. It is translated as CASSPGTSGRATDTQYF. Complete variable domain (other parts from reference TRBV2 and TRBJ2-3): EPEVTQTPSHQVTQMGQEVILRCVPISNHLYFYWYRQILGQKVEFLVSFYNNEISEKSEIFDDQFSVERPDGSNFTLKIRSTKLEDSAMYFCASSPGTSGRATDTQYFGPGTRLTVL.

The V and J genes are TRBV11-3 and TRBJ2-7; D not certain. This CDR3 contains 10 residues. The V gene lost 3 bases and the J gene lost 6 bases, with 3 bases spanning the gap. Looked up from germline, CDR1 is SGHNT and CDR2 is YENEEA. The CDR3 is CASSFSEQYF. The CDR3, as DNA: TGTGCCAGCAGCTTCTCCGAGCAGTACTTC.

V gene TRBV4-1 combines with J gene TRBJ2-6, with 7 bases that match TRBD1. The CDR3 has 17 residues. With V trimmed by 1 base and J by 1 base, 4 bases remained unmatched. CDR1 is MGHRA and CDR2 is YSYEKL in the germline V gene. The CDR3 nucleotides are TGCGCCAGCAGCCAAGTAGGGGGCGCGTCTGGGGCCAACGTCCTGACTTTC. Translating it yields CASSQVGGASGANVLTF.

This rearrangement joins TRBV30 to TRBJ1-5; 9 nucleotides line up with TRBD1. Unmatched junction bases numbered 3, after V lost 2 bases and J lost 1 base. Germline V gene data show CDR1 as GTSNPN and CDR2 as SVGIG (reference sequence). This CDR3 has 15 residues. In DNA, the CDR3 is TGTGCCTGGAGTCCAGGACAGGGGAGCAATCAGCCCCAGCATTTT. It encodes CAWSPGQGSNQPQHF.

This clone appeared a few times. The chain joins TRBV6-1 to TRBJ2-3, with 9 bases matching TRBD1. CDR1 is MNHNS, CDR2 SASEGT, per germline. The CDR3 loop spans 15 amino acids. Unmatched junction bases numbered 5, after V lost 6 bases and J lost 1 base. CDR3 sequence (DNA): TGTGCCAGCAGAACAGGGGGCGACGGCACAGATACGCAGTATTTT. It encodes CASRTGGDGTDTQYF.

V and J are TRBV14 and TRBJ2-1; 9 bases line up with TRBD2. The V segment lost 0 bases and the J segment 7 bases; nucleotides outside the gene matches: 7. CDR1 is SGHDN, CDR2 FVKESK, per germline. The length of the CDR3 is 16 residues. The CDR3 region has the DNA TGTGCCAGCAGCCAAGAGATTAGTAGCGGGAGAAATGAGCAGTTCTTC. It codes for CASSQEISSGRNEQFF. The whole variable domain, remainder taken from reference TRBV14 and TRBJ2-1, is EAGVTQFPSHSVIEKGQTVTLRCDPISGHDNLYWYRRVMGKEIKFLLHFVKESKQDESGMPNNRFLAERTGGTYSTLKVQPAELEDSGVYFCASSQEISSGRNEQFFGPGTRLTVL.